A single sample gave rise to the 16 T cell receptor beta chains below, sequenced in a study of identical twins. TCRdb reprocessed the 5' RACE reads via MiXCR and lists one record per CDR3 protein. The repertoire has roughly 250,000 distinct CDR3 sequences, around an eighth of them found once; the top ten carry around 8.3%. Material for sequencing was memory (CD45RO+) T cells sorted from blood. The receptors stem from a woman aged 18-30 years in good health.

This rearrangement joins TRBV5-1 to TRBJ2-2; 10 bases match TRBD2. The CDR3 is 16 amino acids. The V segment lost 1 base and the J segment 4 bases; nucleotides outside the gene matches: 4. CDR1 SGHRS and CDR2 YFSETQ come from the germline V gene. This CDR3 reads CASSLRSGGGTGELFF. CDR3 nucleotide sequence: TGCGCCAGCAGCTTGCGAAGCGGGGGGGGCACCGGGGAGCTGTTTTTT. The full variable domain, in which reference TRBV5-1 and TRBJ2-2 provide the parts outside the CDR3, is KAGVTQTPRYLIKTRGQQVTLSCSPISGHRSVSWYQQTPGQGLQFLFEYFSETQRNKGNFPGRFSGRQFSNSRSEMNVSTLELGDSALYLCASSLRSGGGTGELFFGEGSRLTVL.

The genes are TRBV4-1 and TRBJ2-1; 15 nucleotides align to TRBD2. CDR1 and CDR2 (germline): MGHRA, YSYEKL. Trimming took 3 bases from V and 10 from J; bases not matched to a gene: 4. CDR3 size: 15 residues. CDR3 nucleotides: TGCGCCAGCAGCCAGGGACTAGCGGGGGGTTGGGAGCAGTTCTTC. It specifies CASSQGLAGGWEQFF.

The chain combines TRBV10-1 with TRBJ2-3; TRBD2 matches at 10 bases. Trimming removed 2 bases from V and 1 base from J; junction bases left unmatched: 6. Germline V gene data show CDR1 as WNHNN and CDR2 as SYGVQD (reference sequence). The CDR3 runs 17 residues. The CDR3 bases are TGCGCCAGCAGTGAGGCAGGAGCGGGAGGGGGCACAGATACGCAGTATTTT. Protein sequence: CASSEAGAGGGTDTQYF.

The chain has TRBV7-2 and TRBJ2-7, with 7 bases aligning to TRBD1. The CDR3 runs to 15 residues. J was trimmed by 2 bases and V by 5 bases; bases with no gene match: 9. The germline gives CDR1 SGHTA, CDR2 FQGNSA. CDR3 nucleotide sequence: TGTGCCAGCAGCCATGGGACAGCCCTCACCTACGAGCAGTACTTC. Translating gives CASSHGTALTYEQYF.

This clonotype came up many times. The chain links TRBV9 to TRBJ2-3, with 11 positions matching TRBD2. Trimming removed 3 bases from V and 5 bases from J; junction bases left unmatched: 8. The germline V gene has CDR1 SGDLS and CDR2 YYNGEE. The CDR3 extends over 16 amino acids. The CDR3 DNA follows: TGTGCCAGCAGCGGCCGACTAGCGGGATACGGAGATACGCAGTATTTT. This translates into CASSGRLAGYGDTQYF.

This clonotype was counted between two and nine times. The chain has TRBV7-2 and TRBJ2-1, with 7 bases lining up with TRBD2. The junction had 5 bases not matched to a gene; V was cut back by 5 bases and J by 1 base. Germline V lookup: CDR1 SGHTA, CDR2 FQGNSA. The CDR3 is 15 residues long. CDR3 DNA: TGTGCCAGCAGCAACGGGGGGACTTCCTACAATGAGCAGTTCTTC. This encodes CASSNGGTSYNEQFF.

The chain recombines TRBV5-5 with TRBJ2-1, with TRBD2 matching 7 bases. Germline V gives CDR1 SGHKS, CDR2 YYEKEE (reference sequence). The ends lost 2 bases at V and 7 bases at J; junction bases unmatched: 9. This CDR3 is 15 amino acids long. CDR3 sequence (DNA): TGTGCCAGCAGCTTCCAGACTAGCTCTCTAAATGAGCAGTTCTTC. This gives the protein CASSFQTSSLNEQFF.

Only a few counts were recorded for this clonotype. This chain joins TRBV20-1 and TRBJ2-7; D tentatively reads TRBD1 or TRBD2 (5 bases each). CDR1 DFQATT and CDR2 SNEGSKA come from the germline V gene (reference sequence). The CDR3 is made up of 13 amino acids. Trimming left V 2 bases short and J 2 bases short, with 10 bases between. The CDR3 sequence: CSARTGPTYEQYF. CDR3 in DNA: TGCAGTGCTAGAACGGGGCCCACCTACGAGCAGTACTTC.

The V call is TRBV5-1, the J call TRBJ2-3; D remains unclear. The length of the CDR3 is 15 residues. Looked up from germline, CDR1 is SGHRS and CDR2 is YFSETQ. The V and J ends lost 2 bases and 1 base respectively, with 11 bases between them. The CDR3 here is CASSLVQPGTDTQYF. Here the CDR3 DNA reads TGCGCCAGCAGCTTAGTTCAGCCCGGCACAGATACGCAGTATTTT.

This clonotype was observed a handful of times. The rearrangement joins TRBV20-1 to TRBJ2-7; TRBD1 aligns across 10 bases. This CDR3 has 14 residues. Germline values: CDR1 DFQATT, CDR2 SNEGSKA (reference sequence). V was clipped by 6 bases and J by 1 base; unmatched bases: 6. CDR3 bases: TGCAGTGCAGTGGACAGGGGGGAATCCTACGAGCAGTACTTC. It specifies CSAVDRGESYEQYF.

This clonotype has ten or more counts. The rearrangement uses TRBV2 and TRBJ2-1; no reliable D call. V was cut by 7 bases and J by 7 bases, with 5 bases left in between. The V gene's germline CDR1 is SNHLY and CDR2 FYNNEI. The CDR3 sequence is 10 residues long. The chain's CDR3 is CASTRNEQFF. In DNA form, the CDR3 reads TGTGCCAGCACAAGGAATGAGCAGTTCTTC.

The V call is TRBV12-3 or TRBV12-4, the J call TRBJ2-5, with D unresolved. V lost 3 bases and J 7 bases, leaving 9 bases between the germline ends. CDR3 size: 12 residues. The CDR3 DNA sequence: TGTGCCAGCAGTTTGCCACGCGGGACCCAGTACTTC. It codes for CASSLPRGTQYF.

This sequence joins TRBV28 and TRBJ2-7; D gene unclear. This CDR3 region has 11 residues. Deletions cut 6 bases from V and 4 bases from J, with 7 bases between. Germline CDR1 is MDHEN and CDR2 is SYDVKM. In DNA form, the CDR3 reads TGTGCCAGCAGGAACACGTACGAGCAGTACTTC. As protein: CASRNTYEQYF.

This clonotype has a handful of counts. V usage is TRBV20-1 and J usage is TRBJ1-6; D is unresolved. CDR3 length equals 16 residues. The V and J ends lost 2 bases and 5 bases respectively, with 16 bases between them. The germline CDR1 and CDR2 sequences are DFQATT and SNEGSKA (reference sequence). The CDR3 DNA reads as TGCAGTGCTAGATCCACAGAGGGCGGGAATAATTCACCCCTCCACTTT. Encoded protein: CSARSTEGGNNSPLHF.

This clonotype was observed a few times. This chain connects TRBV6-2 or TRBV6-3 to TRBJ1-5, with unresolved D. CDR3 length equals 13 residues. Germline V gene lookup returns CDR1 MNHEY and CDR2 SVGEGT. Trimming took 5 bases from V and 6 from J, leaving 11 bases between them. DNA for the CDR3: TGTGCCAGCAGTGGAGGGATGTTTCAGCCCCAGCATTTT. Amino acid sequence: CASSGGMFQPQHF.

The rearrangement links TRBV9 to TRBJ2-7; D possibly matches TRBD1 or TRBD2 (6 bases each). In germline, CDR1 is SGDLS, CDR2 YYNGEE. The CDR3 covers 14 residues. The V end lost 3 bases, the J end lost 4 bases, and 14 bases lay between the germline ends. The CDR3: CASSERGDLYEQYF. DNA of the CDR3: TGTGCCAGCAGCGAGAGGGGGGATTTGTACGAGCAGTACTTC.